These 22 T cell receptor beta chains originate from one sample sequenced in a study of blood T cell repertoires in COVID-19. The table came from immunoSEQ multiplex PCR; TCRdb's copy has only in-frame clones and leaves some out. The sample shows 120,000 to 150,000 clones, around nine tenths of them seen only once. Source material: peripheral blood. Receptors originate from a human donor in a cohort sampled during active COVID-19.

The CDR3 is CASSEIVRQGGPDTQYF. CDR3 nucleotides: TGTGCCAGCAGTGAAATTGTTCGGCAGGGCGGACCAGATACGCAGTATTTT. This sequence joins TRBV6-1 and TRBJ2-3; tentatively, D is TRBD1 (5 bases). V was pared by 2 bases and J by 4 bases, with 19 bases between. Germline V gene sequence: CDR1 MNHNS, CDR2 SASEGT. The length of the CDR3 is 17 residues.

The genes are TRBV5-1 and TRBJ2-7; D may be TRBD2 (6 bases). The germline V gene encodes CDR1 SGHRS and CDR2 YFSETQ. The CDR3 has 13 residues. The germline V and J ends were trimmed by 2 bases and 3 bases, with 9 bases remaining between them. DNA for the CDR3: TGCGCCAGCAGCTTTAGCGGTAACTACGAGCAGTACTTC. Translated: CASSFSGNYEQYF. The full variable domain, in which reference TRBV5-1 and TRBJ2-7 provide the parts outside the CDR3, is KAGVTQTPRYLIKTRGQQVTLSCSPISGHRSVSWYQQTPGQGLQFLFEYFSETQRNKGNFPGRFSGRQFSNSRSEMNVSTLELGDSALYLCASSFSGNYEQYFGPGTRLTVT.

The chain carries TRBV6-5 and TRBJ2-1, with 9 bases aligning to TRBD1. This CDR3 spans 15 amino acids. Germline-derived CDR1 and CDR2 are MNHEY and SVGAGI. V dropped 4 bases and J dropped 5; count of bases not matched to a gene: 6. CDR3 nucleotides: TGTGCCAGCAGTTCTGACAGGGGGTCAAACAATGAGCAGTTCTTC. This codes for CASSSDRGSNNEQFF.

The CDR3 loop is CASIKGLAKNEQYF. The CDR3 DNA reads TGTGCCAGCATAAAGGGACTAGCGAAGAACGAGCAGTACTTC. V usage is TRBV2 and J usage is TRBJ2-7; 10 bases agree with TRBD2. The CDR3 contains 14 residues. Germline assignment: CDR1 SNHLY and CDR2 FYNNEI. V lost 7 bases, J lost 5 bases, and 8 bases stayed unmatched.

This clone occurred once. The chain recombines TRBV5-1 with TRBJ2-5; D may be TRBD2 (5 bases). V was pared by 7 bases and J by 3 bases, with 13 bases between. CDR1 and CDR2 from the germline V gene are SGHRS and YFSETQ. The CDR3 is 13 amino acids. CDR3 protein: CASGHGVEETQYF. The DNA of the CDR3 is TGCGCCAGCGGCCACGGGGTCGAAGAGACCCAGTACTTC.

V gene TRBV30 combines with J gene TRBJ1-2; D may be TRBD1 (6 bases). The V end lost 1 base, the J end lost 5 bases, and 14 bases lay between the germline ends. Germline CDR1 reads GTSNPN; CDR2 reads SVGIG (reference sequence). This CDR3 region has 14 residues. CDR3 DNA: TGTGCCTGGAGTGCCCACCGGACAGTTTATGGCTACACCTTC. It yields the protein CAWSAHRTVYGYTF.

The genes are TRBV20-1 and TRBJ2-1; 7 bases map to TRBD2. The trim removed 3 bases at V and 11 bases at J, leaving 7 bases unmatched. CDR3 length: 12 residues. Germline V CDR1 and CDR2: DFQATT, SNEGSKA (reference sequence). This CDR3 is CSASFPTSKQFF. CDR3 DNA: TGCAGTGCTAGTTTCCCGACTAGCAAGCAGTTCTTC.

The V and J genes are TRBV6-5 and TRBJ1-1, with D perhaps matching TRBD1 (6 bases). Trimming left V 2 bases short and J 5 bases short, with 18 bases between. The CDR3 consists of 16 residues. Germline values: CDR1 MNHEY, CDR2 SVGAGI. Here the CDR3 reads CASSYAGWGGGTEAFF. Written as DNA, the CDR3 is TGTGCCAGCAGTTACGCGGGATGGGGAGGGGGGACTGAAGCTTTCTTT.

The gene calls are TRBV25-1 and TRBJ1-2; weak D call: TRBD1 (6 bases). From germline, CDR1 is MGHDK and CDR2 SYGVNS. The V gene lost 5 bases and the J gene lost 1 base, with 11 bases spanning the gap. The CDR3 has 14 amino acids. The CDR3 region has the DNA TGTGCCAGCAGTCCACAGGGCGGTAACTATGGCTACACCTTC. As protein: CASSPQGGNYGYTF.

The chain is built from TRBV10-1 and TRBJ2-1, with a possible D match to TRBD2 (6 bases). CDR3 length equals 15 residues. Germline V gives CDR1 WNHNN, CDR2 SYGVQD (reference sequence). Trimming took 8 bases from V and 3 from J, leaving 17 bases between them. CDR3 amino acids: CASLGGAALYNEQFF. DNA of the CDR3: TGCGCCAGCCTAGGCGGGGCAGCCCTCTACAATGAGCAGTTCTTC.

The J gene is TRBJ2-3, the V gene TRBV9; 12 bases line up with TRBD2. This CDR3 region has 16 residues. V lost 3 bases to trimming and J lost 5 bases; unmatched junction nucleotides: 7. Germline assignment: CDR1 SGDLS and CDR2 YYNGEE. This chain's CDR3 is CASSDPLAGGVDTQYF. CDR3 DNA sequence: TGTGCCAGCAGCGACCCGCTAGCGGGGGGGGTAGATACGCAGTATTTT.

J is TRBJ1-3 and V is TRBV5-1, with 7 bases lining up with TRBD1. CDR3 length: 16 residues. V lost 1 base to trimming and J lost 4 bases; unmatched junction nucleotides: 8. CDR1 is SGHRS and CDR2 is YFSETQ in the germline V gene. CDR3 loop: CASSLRTGEAGNTIYF. In nucleotides, the CDR3 is TGCGCCAGCAGCTTGAGAACAGGGGAAGCCGGAAACACCATATATTTT.

The V gene is TRBV6-5, the J gene TRBJ1-2; D perhaps matches TRBD1 (5 bases). Trimming took off 6 bases at V and 4 bases at J, with 12 bases between the two ends. Germline CDR1 reads MNHEY; CDR2 reads SVGAGI. This CDR3 has 13 residues. CDR3 DNA sequence: TGTGCCAGCAGCCTGCGGGGGACCTATGGCTACACCTTC. Encoded protein: CASSLRGTYGYTF.

The chain links TRBV30 to TRBJ1-2; TRBD1 aligns across 7 bases. The CDR3 is 13 amino acids. Germline loops: CDR1 GTSNPN, CDR2 SVGIG (reference sequence). J was trimmed by 8 bases and V by 5 bases; bases with no gene match: 11. CDR3 nucleotide sequence: TGTGCCTGGTCCCTGCAGGGGGTAAGGGGCTACACCTTC. Translation gives CAWSLQGVRGYTF.

This chain joins TRBV27 and TRBJ1-1; TRBD1 aligns across 7 bases. Germline lookup yields CDR1 MNHEY and CDR2 SMNVEV (reference sequence). V trimming: 5 bases; J trimming: 1 base; junction bases outside the gene matches: 10. This CDR3 region has 16 residues. This chain's CDR3 is CASSLIAGQRNTEAFF. CDR3 DNA sequence: TGTGCCAGCAGTCTCATAGCGGGACAGAGGAACACTGAAGCTTTCTTT.

J is TRBJ1-5 and V is TRBV15; TRBD1 matches at 9 bases. The CDR3 extends over 15 amino acids. CDR1 is LNHNV and CDR2 is YYDKDF in the germline V gene (reference sequence). Trimming at V came to 1 base and at J to 5 bases, leaving 3 bases not matched to a gene. CDR3 amino acids: CATSRGGQGHQPQHF. In DNA form, the CDR3 reads TGTGCCACCAGCAGAGGGGGACAGGGTCATCAGCCCCAGCATTTT.

This clone was detected only once. The rearrangement uses TRBV5-5 and TRBJ1-4; 9 bases agree with TRBD1. The V gene end was trimmed by 2 bases and the J gene end by 8 bases; junction bases not matched to a gene: 7. CDR3 length: 15 residues. Germline V lookup: CDR1 SGHKS, CDR2 YYEKEE (reference sequence). CDR3 sequence (DNA): TGTGCCAGCAGCTTAGAGGACAGGGGAGACGAAAAACTGTTTTTT. Amino acids: CASSLEDRGDEKLFF. Using reference TRBV5-5 and TRBJ1-4 for the parts outside the CDR3, the full variable domain is DAGVTQSPTHLIKTRGQQVTLRCSPISGHKSVSWYQQVLGQGPQFIFQYYEKEERGRGNFPDRFSARQFPNYSSELNVNALLLGDSALYLCASSLEDRGDEKLFFGSGTQLSVL.

This clone was recorded only once. This sequence joins TRBV10-3 and TRBJ2-7, with D possibly matching TRBD1 (5 bases). Per the germline V gene, CDR1 is ENHRY and CDR2 is SYGVKD. CDR3 length: 17 amino acids. V was trimmed by 3 bases and J by 1 base, leaving 19 bases between them. The CDR3 DNA follows: TGTGCCATCAGTGAATTAGGGGAAGCGTTCCCTTCCTACGAGCAGTACTTC. This sequence encodes CAISELGEAFPSYEQYF.

The gene calls are TRBV3-1 (or the pseudogene TRBV3-2) and TRBJ2-1; D perhaps matches TRBD2 (6 bases). Trimming shortened V by 1 base and J by 5 bases, and 9 bases separated the two germline ends. CDR1 and CDR2 from the germline V gene are LGHDT and YNNKEL (reference sequence). This CDR3 is 14 amino acids long. DNA of the CDR3: TGTGCCAGCAGCCAAGGGTTAGCGGACAATGAGCAGTTCTTC. Its protein product is CASSQGLADNEQFF.

This clone appeared a single time. The CDR3 region has the DNA TGTGCCAGCAGTTACCTTCCGGGACAGGGTCTCGAGGGCTACACCTTC. Encoded protein: CASSYLPGQGLEGYTF. The chain recombines TRBV6-6 with TRBJ1-2, with TRBD1 matching 9 bases. The V segment lost 2 bases and the J segment 8 bases; nucleotides outside the gene matches: 12. Germline V gives CDR1 MNHNY, CDR2 SVGAGI (reference sequence). CDR3 length: 16 residues.

This sequence joins TRBV4-3 and TRBJ1-2; 7 bases are shared with TRBD1. Per germline, CDR1 LGHNA and CDR2 YSLEER. This CDR3 spans 16 amino acids. After removal of 0 bases from V and 6 bases from J, the junction contained 10 bases not matched to a gene. CDR3 residues: CASSQDQRGDRDGYTF. The CDR3, as DNA: TGCGCCAGCAGCCAAGATCAGAGAGGAGACAGGGATGGCTACACCTTC.

The V gene is TRBV6-1, the J gene TRBJ1-5; perhaps TRBD1 as D (5 bases). V lost 3 bases to trimming and J lost 2 bases, with 8 bases between them. Germline values: CDR1 MNHNS, CDR2 SASEGT. The CDR3 loop spans 14 amino acids. The CDR3 protein is CASSEARGNQPQHF. The CDR3 DNA reads TGTGCCAGCAGTGAGGCCAGGGGCAATCAGCCCCAGCATTTT.